This T cell receptor (beta chain) was found in a study of vaccination effects on CD4 cells after COVID-19 (dated by TCRdb to the early 2020s). About the full investigation: To identify antigen-specific CD4+ T cell clonotypes by their expansion, the ViraFEST assay first stimulated PBMC with viral peptide pools and then applied TCR sequencing. The study compared SARS-CoV-2 spike-specific CD4+ TCR repertoires before and after mRNA vaccination in COVID-19 convalescent patients and infection-naive vaccine recipients. The Oncomine TCR Beta short-read assay on an Illumina iSeq 100 was used to sequence cultures from other donors in the study. Altogether, some ten COVID-19 convalescent patients and 4 SARS-CoV-2-naive healthy vaccine recipients made up the full study. Approximately 2 million PBMC per well were cultured in IMDM with 5% human AB serum, about 9.4 IU/ml IL-2 and gentamicin, plus 10 ug/ml peptides. Across the study, the median time from the second dose to post-vaccine sampling was 72 days (range 14 to 241).

General findings and caveats noted by the study authors: In healthy vaccine recipients, vaccine-induced clones were almost all SARS-CoV-2 mono-reactive, with only 1 of 255 cross-reactive with common cold coronaviruses. Limitations of the study were the small number of convalescent patients and the absence of early post-infection timepoints. At late post-vaccination timepoints, both infection-induced and vaccine-induced clones showed marked clonal contraction, consistent with waning T cell responses.

Receptors were amplified or captured by the immunoSEQ multiplex PCR assay. DNA from the cultured, isolated CD4+ T cells was subjected to TCR beta CDR3 sequencing. The original pipeline was this. Non-productive TCR sequences were removed and reads were trimmed to the CDR3 region, keeping CDR3s of at least 7 amino acids. Antigen-specific clonotypes were identified using the MANAFEST web app by comparison of expansion in peptide wells against reference cultures. To be called positive, a clone needed expansion at FDR<0.05 compared with the reference and with all other wells, an odds ratio greater than 5, and a frequency greater than 0.1% in two replicate wells. A clonotype was called cross-reactive if it was significantly expanded both in SARS-CoV-2 spike wells and in at least one common cold coronavirus spike condition. Levenshtein distance calculated with the stringdist R package was used to assess CDR3 similarity, and unrooted trees were constructed with ape in R 3.6.1. In its TCRdb copy, this immuneACCESS table keeps in-frame sequences only and misses some clones. Where compared with another copy, unresolved V genes explain less than half of these, and the others have no known cause. V, J and clone size are taken as reported in that table, and D and trimming were inferred from the DNA itself. This sample has 50,000 to 60,000 clones in its table, and 78% of those were observed once. The top ten constitute around 4% of the sample.

V lost 0 bases and J lost 2 bases; the stretch between them is 9 bases long. The CDR3 spans 14 residues, from the cysteine through the phenylalanine. Kept here is only the CDR3 DNA, which spans 42 bases and is read in frame from base 1. The germline V gene specifies SGHRS as CDR1 and YFSETQ as CDR2. On this clone: Its antigen is currently not known. Qualities for individual bases were not recorded, and no much larger clone is one base off.

After less than 13 days of culture, CD4+ T cells were isolated with the EasySep CD4+ T cell isolation kit. Two doses of either the BNT162b2 or the mRNA-1273 mRNA SARS-CoV-2 vaccine were administered to participants. Healthy vaccine recipients had no prior SARS-CoV-2 infection, confirmed by negative nucleocapsid antibodies before and after vaccination. On days 3 and 7, half of the culture medium was replaced with fresh IL-2-containing medium. Unless noted otherwise, every peptide stimulation condition was grown in triplicate wells. PBMC were separated from whole blood using Ficoll-Paque Plus gradient centrifugation and were then either cryopreserved at -140C or used fresh. Genomic DNA was extracted from cultured CD4+ T cells with the QIAamp micro DNA kit.

The chain was built from TRBV5-1 and TRBJ2-7; TRBD1 is perhaps the D gene, given 6 matching bases. Sequencing used CD4+ T cells from PBMCs cultured without peptide, obtained after COVID-19 vaccination. This TCR derives from a human donor who received a COVID-19 vaccine. In nucleotides, the sequence is TGCGCCAGCAGCTTGGGGGGACAAGCCTACGAGCAGTACTTC. Translated, this gives CASSLGGQAYEQYF.